This TCR beta chain was recorded in a study of blood T cell repertoires in COVID-19. Turning to the study itself: Both acute and convalescent COVID-19 samples were obtained from the United States, Italy and Spain. In each case, the material was cDNA or gDNA derived from T cells, B-cell-depleted T cells, or PBMCs.

This clone was recorded only once. How the authors handled the data: For nucleated cells, counts were estimated from reference gene primer amplification. Sequencing was performed with immunoSEQ multiplex PCR; in TCRdb, only in-frame clones are kept and a portion is missing. V and J calls and clone size are those listed in that table; D and trimming were worked out from the DNA. The sample yields some 230,000 clones, roughly 80% seen once. V lost 2 bases to trimming and J lost 0 bases; unmatched junction nucleotides: 0. The CDR3 spans 14 residues. Germline CDR1 SGHAT, CDR2 FQNNGV. The source material was peripheral blood. V is TRBV11-2 and J is TRBJ1-1; 7 positions agree with TRBD1. The TCR sequence derives from a woman aged 60 to 75 who had recovered from COVID-19. The CDR3: CASSLQGVNTEAFF. Here the CDR3 DNA reads TGTGCCAGCAGCTTACAGGGGGTGAACACTGAAGCTTTCTTT.